This T cell receptor (beta chain) was found in a study of shared clonotypes between healthy human individuals. About the study: In total, the donors were a couple of women and three men aged 18 to 49.

The method was immunoSEQ multiplex PCR; TCRdb's version includes in-frame clones alone and lacks a portion of them. In the table there are about 1.9 million clones, around 93% of which are singletons. Regarding the study as a whole: Limitation of the genetic and exposure-history diversity represented came from the few donors. Rarefaction analysis demonstrated incomplete sorted-subset sequencing notwithstanding large depth.

Details on this clone: Antigen specificity is unknown.

CD8 cells classed as naive were CD45RO-negative and positively selected for CCR7, excluding terminally differentiated effector memory CD45RA+ cells. Donors included only healthy HIV-negative adults lacking recent acute infections or vaccinations. Trimming left V 6 bases short and J 4 bases short, with 10 bases between. This CDR3 is 13 amino acids long. Per germline, CDR1 MNHEY and CDR2 SMNVEV (reference sequence). The sequencing sample was made of naive CD8+ T cells from PBMCs. The TCR comes from a man younger than 30 in good health. Some clones in this sample may be carry-over from other donors' samples. The chain carries TRBV27 and TRBJ1-3, with D maybe TRBD1 (5 bases). The CDR3 bases are TGTGCCAGCAGACTTCAGGGAGGAAACACCATATATTTT. As protein: CASRLQGGNTIYF.